The clone carrying this TCR beta chain occurred many times. The data stem from a study of CD8+CD57+ T cells in acquired aplastic anemia. About the study: The sorted CD4+ and CD8+ cells yielded an average approximately 3 ug of DNA.

V shed 6 bases and J shed 3 bases, with 11 bases lying between them. The CDR3 totals 14 residues. Germline V gene lookup returns CDR1 SNHLY and CDR2 FYNNEI. Genomic DNA, the template, was used for profiling of the TCR beta VDJ and CDR3. TCRdb reprocessed the reads via MiXCR and lists one record per CDR3 protein. The sample holds 300,000 or so distinct CDR3 sequences, roughly 59% seen once. Sequenced patients had shown CD8+CD57+ cell expansion by flow cytometry. Severe acquired aplastic anemia affected all patients. At the time of blood sampling, patients had not yet received any therapy. Sequencing was carried out using sorted CD4+, CD8+, or CD8+CD57+ T cells (not recorded which) from PBMCs. The TCR comes from a human donor with aplastic anemia. The V gene is TRBV2, the J gene TRBJ2-2, with a weak D call TRBD2 (5 bases). In DNA, the CDR3 is TGTGCCAGCAGCGTAGCGACGCACACCGGGGAGCTGTTTTTT. Amino acid sequence: CASSVATHTGELFF. The whole variable domain, remainder taken from reference TRBV2 and TRBJ2-2, is EPEVTQTPSHQVTQMGQEVILRCVPISNHLYFYWYRQILGQKVEFLVSFYNNEISEKSEIFDDQFSVERPDGSNFTLKIRSTKLEDSAMYFCASSVATHTGELFFGEGSRLTVL.